Following are 27 T cell receptor beta chains from one sample sequenced in a study of cytomegalovirus exposure and HLA in healthy donors. The study ran its PCR with 60 Vbeta and 13 Jbeta primers. TCRdb's table, derived via immunoSEQ multiplex PCR, lists solely in-frame clones and lacks some. The data show 210,000 or so clones, over 75% seen once. The sequenced sample was PBMCs. Every receptor here comes from a man aged 18-30 years in good health and CMV-seronegative.

The V and J genes are TRBV10-2 and TRBJ2-3; 8 bases match TRBD2. CDR3 length: 16 amino acids. The V and J ends lost 8 bases and 0 bases, in that order; junction bases with no gene match: 10. CDR1 WSHSY and CDR2 SAAADI come from the germline V gene. The CDR3 DNA sequence: TGCGCCAGCGGGAGGATAGGACTAGCTAGCACAGATACGCAGTATTTT. Translated: CASGRIGLASTDTQYF.

The chain links TRBV29-1 to TRBJ1-1; maybe TRBD1 (6 bases). The CDR3 is 15 amino acids. Germline-derived CDR1 and CDR2 are SQVTM and ANQGSEA. V shed 3 bases and J shed 2 bases, with 16 bases lying between them. This chain's CDR3 is CSVEFPGQINTEAFF. CDR3 coding DNA: TGCAGCGTTGAGTTCCCGGGACAAATTAACACTGAAGCTTTCTTT. Together with reference TRBV29-1 and TRBJ1-1, the CDR3 gives the full variable domain: SAVISQKPSRDICQRGTSLTIQCQVDSQVTMMFWYRQQPGQSLTLIATANQGSEATYESGFVIDKFPISRPNLTFSTLTVSNMSPEDSSIYLCSVEFPGQINTEAFFGQGTRLTVV.

The rearrangement uses TRBV5-1 and TRBJ2-5; 7 bases map to TRBD1. The V gene end was trimmed by 5 bases and the J gene end by 11 bases; junction bases not matched to a gene: 18. This CDR3 is built from 15 residues. Per germline, CDR1 SGHRS and CDR2 YFSETQ. CDR3 protein: CASRKPGTAHQEQYF. The CDR3 nucleotides read TGCGCCAGCAGAAAACCCGGGACAGCGCATCAAGAGCAGTACTTC.

J is TRBJ2-7 and V is TRBV28, with a tentative D call TRBD2 (5 bases). Trimming cost V 6 bases and J 1 base, with 13 bases left between them. The CDR3 length is 14 residues. The germline V gene has CDR1 MDHEN and CDR2 SYDVKM. DNA for the CDR3: TGTGCCAGCAGCCACAGTTGGAGGTCCTACGAGCAGTACTTC. Protein: CASSHSWRSYEQYF.

This clone is a singleton in its sample. The chain combines TRBV9 with TRBJ1-1; D unresolved. There are 15 residues in the CDR3. Trimming removed 3 bases from V and 1 base from J, with 13 bases in between. Germline CDR1 SGDLS, CDR2 YYNGEE. The CDR3 bases are TGTGCCAGCAGCGCCTCAACAAACGAGAACACTGAAGCTTTCTTT. Protein product: CASSASTNENTEAFF.

The chain carries TRBV4-3 and TRBJ2-7; 7 bases align to TRBD2. The CDR3 is made up of 15 amino acids. Trimming took 1 base from V and 0 from J; bases not matched to a gene: 3. CDR1 is LGHNA and CDR2 is YSLEER in the germline V gene. CDR3 residues: CASSQVRTSSYEQYF. The CDR3 DNA follows: TGCGCCAGCAGCCAAGTGAGGACTAGCTCCTACGAGCAGTACTTC.

This clone was counted between two and nine times. The chain joins TRBV9 to TRBJ1-1; D is unresolved. The CDR3 covers 13 residues. Per the germline V gene, CDR1 is SGDLS and CDR2 is YYNGEE. Trimming left V 2 bases short and J 0 bases short, with 5 bases between. The CDR3 coding sequence is TGTGCCAGCAGCGTTACAATGAACACTGAAGCTTTCTTT. Translating it yields CASSVTMNTEAFF.

V and J are TRBV7-2 and TRBJ1-2, with 8 positions matching TRBD1. CDR1 is SGHTA and CDR2 is FQGNSA in the germline V gene. This CDR3 comprises 19 residues. V was clipped by 2 bases and J by 1 base; unmatched bases: 15. CDR3 in amino acids: CASSLIPGGTGEYNYGYTF. In DNA form, the CDR3 reads TGTGCCAGCAGCTTAATTCCCGGGGGGACAGGAGAATATAACTATGGCTACACCTTC.

The rearrangement links TRBV6-6 to TRBJ1-1; D is unresolved. V dropped 7 bases and J dropped 6 bases, with 15 bases sitting between them. This CDR3 contains 13 residues. CDR1 and CDR2 (germline): MNHNY, SVGAGI (reference sequence). CDR3 coding DNA: TGTGCCAGCATTTCGCCCCCTCGGGCTGAAGCTTTCTTT. It codes for CASISPPRAEAFF.

The chain uses TRBV20-1 and TRBJ2-3; D possibly corresponds to TRBD1 (6 bases). Germline loops: CDR1 DFQATT, CDR2 SNEGSKA (reference sequence). The CDR3 runs 11 residues. Trimming stripped 8 bases from V and 4 bases from J, with 10 bases between. The CDR3 DNA follows: TGCAGTCCGGACAGTTCAGATACGCAGTATTTT. Translation gives CSPDSSDTQYF.

This chain uses TRBV19 with TRBJ1-1; TRBD1 is a possible D gene (5 bases). Trimming stripped 6 bases from V and 3 bases from J, with 8 bases between. CDR1 LNHDA and CDR2 SQIVND come from the germline V gene (reference sequence). The CDR3 has 12 amino acids. CDR3 bases: TGTGCCAGTAGAAGACAGTACACTGAAGCTTTCTTT. This gives the protein CASRRQYTEAFF.

This chain links TRBV7-8 with TRBJ2-7, with TRBD2 identical over 11 bases. The CDR3 spans 16 residues. CDR1 and CDR2 from the germline V gene are SGHVS and FQNEAQ. V was clipped by 5 bases and J by 7 bases; unmatched bases: 13. This chain's CDR3 is CASSHLPLAGVREQYF. In DNA form, the CDR3 reads TGTGCCAGCAGCCACCTCCCACTAGCGGGAGTTCGGGAGCAGTACTTC. The variable domain in full, completed from reference TRBV7-8 and TRBJ2-7, reads GAGVSQSPRYKVAKRGQDVALRCDPISGHVSLFWYQQALGQGPEFLTYFQNEAQLDKSGLPSDRFFAERPEGSVSTLKIQRTQQEDSAVYLCASSHLPLAGVREQYFGPGTRLTVT.

The chain carries TRBV7-8 and TRBJ1-5; D uncertain. This CDR3 is 12 amino acids long. The germline V gene has CDR1 SGHVS and CDR2 FQNEAQ. Trimming left V 5 bases short and J 1 base short, with 3 bases between. CDR3 coding DNA: TGTGCCAGCAGCCCAAGCAATCAGCCCCAGCATTTT. It yields the protein CASSPSNQPQHF.

The CDR3 is CASSVSVGGTYEQYF. CDR3 bases: TGTGCCAGCAGTGTCAGCGTGGGAGGTACCTACGAGCAGTACTTC. The chain links TRBV2 to TRBJ2-7, with D perhaps TRBD2 (6 bases). V lost 4 bases and J 2 bases, leaving 15 bases between the germline ends. Looked up from germline, CDR1 is SNHLY and CDR2 is FYNNEI. This CDR3 contains 15 residues.

The gene calls are TRBV12-5 and TRBJ1-1; 8 bases are shared with TRBD1. V trimming: 0 bases; J trimming: 2 bases; junction bases outside the gene matches: 8. The CDR3 has 17 residues. Germline CDR1 is LGHNT and CDR2 is FRNRAP. The CDR3 sequence: CASGLVLTGQANTEAFF. The CDR3 nucleotides read TGTGCTAGTGGTTTGGTACTCACGGGACAGGCTAACACTGAAGCTTTCTTT.

The rearrangement joins TRBV7-2 to TRBJ1-6; 7 nucleotides align to TRBD1. Germline CDR1 is SGHTA and CDR2 is FQGNSA. The length of the CDR3 is 14 residues. Trimming cost V 5 bases and J 8 bases; bases outside gene matches: 6. The CDR3 DNA is TGTGCCAGCAGCATCCAGGGGGGTGATTCACCCCTCCACTTT. This translates into CASSIQGGDSPLHF.

The chain has TRBV20-1 and TRBJ2-1, with 7 bases fitting TRBD2. CDR1 and CDR2 from the germline V gene are DFQATT and SNEGSKA (reference sequence). V lost 7 bases to trimming and J lost 3 bases; unmatched junction nucleotides: 0. The CDR3 covers 11 residues. Here the CDR3 reads CSGGGYNEQFF. The CDR3 bases are TGCAGTGGCGGGGGCTACAATGAGCAGTTCTTC.

This clone is a singleton in its sample. This chain links TRBV19 with TRBJ1-6, with a tentative D call TRBD1 (6 bases). The V end was cut by 6 bases, the J end by 2 bases, with 11 bases between. There are 15 residues in the CDR3. In germline, CDR1 is LNHDA, CDR2 SQIVND (reference sequence). CDR3 coding DNA: TGTGCCAGTAGCCAAAAGGGGGCCTATAATTCACCCCTCCACTTT. This sequence encodes CASSQKGAYNSPLHF.

The V call is TRBV7-8, the J call TRBJ2-7; 7 positions agree with TRBD1. V lost 7 bases and J lost 3; bases outside the gene matches: 9. Per germline, CDR1 SGHVS and CDR2 FQNEAQ. The CDR3 totals 14 residues. Here the CDR3 reads CASTLGTEDYEQYF. DNA for the CDR3: TGTGCCAGCACTCTCGGGACAGAAGACTACGAGCAGTACTTC.

The rearrangement links TRBV30 to TRBJ2-1, with 8 bases lining up with TRBD2. Germline V gene sequence: CDR1 GTSNPN, CDR2 SVGIG (reference sequence). The V gene end was trimmed by 0 bases and the J gene end by 8 bases; junction bases not matched to a gene: 9. The length of the CDR3 is 15 residues. CDR3 amino acids: CAWSVGSGTLDEQFF. In DNA, the CDR3 is TGTGCCTGGAGTGTTGGTAGCGGGACGCTCGATGAGCAGTTCTTC.

The CDR3 sequence: CASSPLGGEQFF. The CDR3, as DNA: TGTGCCAGCAGCCCCCTAGGGGGTGAGCAGTTCTTC. The V and J genes are TRBV9 and TRBJ2-1, with a tentative D call TRBD1 (6 bases). CDR3 length: 12 amino acids. Germline values: CDR1 SGDLS, CDR2 YYNGEE. V lost 4 bases to trimming and J lost 9 bases, with 11 bases between them.

In DNA, the CDR3 is TGTGCCTGGAGTCGGGACTCGCTCTACACCGGGGAGCTGTTTTTT. This gives the protein CAWSRDSLYTGELFF. This chain joins TRBV30 and TRBJ2-2; TRBD2 is a possible D gene (6 bases). V was trimmed by 2 bases and J by 3 bases, leaving 13 bases between them. In germline, CDR1 is GTSNPN, CDR2 SVGIG (reference sequence). This CDR3 region has 15 residues.

The gene calls are TRBV9 and TRBJ2-2; 11 bases map to TRBD2. Per the germline V gene, CDR1 is SGDLS and CDR2 is YYNGEE. The length of the CDR3 is 16 residues. The V and J ends lost 4 bases and 5 bases, in that order; junction bases with no gene match: 7. The CDR3: CASSLLAGGGTGELFF. The CDR3 DNA follows: TGTGCCAGCAGCCTTCTAGCGGGAGGAGGGACCGGGGAGCTGTTTTTT.

This sequence joins TRBV4-3 and TRBJ1-2; 7 nucleotides agree with TRBD1. The V segment lost 2 bases and the J segment 8 bases; nucleotides outside the gene matches: 5. This CDR3 is built from 13 residues. From germline, CDR1 is LGHNA and CDR2 YSLEER. CDR3 DNA: TGCGCCAGCAGCCAAAACAGGGGTGGGGGCTACACCTTC. Translated: CASSQNRGGGYTF.

This clone was recorded a few times. The J gene is TRBJ1-3, the V gene TRBV28, with 7 bases matching TRBD1. Germline V gene sequence: CDR1 MDHEN, CDR2 SYDVKM. The CDR3 totals 14 residues. V was clipped by 3 bases and J by 5 bases; unmatched bases: 4. The DNA of the CDR3 is TGTGCCAGCAGTTTTCAACAGGGGAGAAACACCATATATTTT. This gives the protein CASSFQQGRNTIYF.

This sequence joins TRBV2 and TRBJ1-1, with 7 bases matching TRBD1. The germline gives CDR1 SNHLY, CDR2 FYNNEI. Losses at the gene ends were 5 bases for V and 1 base for J; bases not matched to a gene: 10. The CDR3 runs 16 residues. CDR3 sequence (DNA): TGTGCCAGCAGTCAAGACAGGGAAAGGGAGAACACTGAAGCTTTCTTT. This encodes CASSQDRERENTEAFF.

V and J are TRBV28 and TRBJ1-1; D gene unclear. The germline gives CDR1 MDHEN, CDR2 SYDVKM. The germline V and J ends were trimmed by 5 bases and 0 bases, with 25 bases remaining between them. There are 19 residues in the CDR3. The CDR3 region has the DNA TGTGCCAGCAGTCCGTCCTACCTTTTTCTGAGGAGCATGAACACTGAAGCTTTCTTT. It is translated as CASSPSYLFLRSMNTEAFF. Full variable domain (rest looked up from reference TRBV28 and TRBJ1-1): DVKVTQSSRYLVKRTGEKVFLECVQDMDHENMFWYRQDPGLGLRLIYFSYDVKMKEKGDIPEGYSVSREKKERFSLILESASTNQTSMYLCASSPSYLFLRSMNTEAFFGQGTRLTVV.